This entry features one T cell receptor beta chain sequence. Its matching antigen is unknown. This sample stems from a study of cytomegalovirus exposure and HLA in healthy donors. PCR involved 60 Vbeta and 13 Jbeta primers. The repertoire was sequenced with immunoSEQ multiplex PCR; TCRdb's copy has only in-frame clones and lacks some. The sample lists about 110,000 clones, about 81% occurring once. General observations from the study: Association with HLA alleles at 0.05 false discovery rate was found for roughly 17,000 TCR beta sequences in a later analysis.

The CDR3 is 14 residues long. The ends lost 5 bases at V and 2 bases at J; junction bases unmatched: 6. Germline lookup yields CDR1 SGHDT and CDR2 YYEEEE. This clonotype was obtained from a man aged 30 to 45 in good health and CMV-seronegative. The chain uses TRBV5-6 and TRBJ2-5, with 7 bases aligning to TRBD1. The sequencing input was PBMCs. The CDR3 reads CASSKEDRQETQYF. CDR3 bases: TGTGCCAGCAGTAAAGAGGACAGGCAAGAGACCCAGTACTTC.